This TCR beta chain was identified in a study of blood T cells in healthy people across ages. A few counts support this clonotype. Its antigen remains unknown. Study results and caveats: The unsorted PBMCs prevented any conclusive comparison of naive versus antigen-experienced cells. A roughly linear age-dependent decrease characterized TCR beta diversity per million T cells.

The CDR3 covers 14 residues. The junction had 2 bases not matched to a gene; V was cut back by 3 bases and J by 6 bases. Germline V lookup: CDR1 SGHTA, CDR2 FQGNSA. A sample-barcoded 5' primer and a J-beta primer mix were used in a second PCR of roughly 7 to 12 cycles. Every molecule of cDNA carried a tag from a template-switch adaptor with 12 random nucleotides. TCRdb itself ran the 5' RACE reads through MiXCR, one entry per CDR3 protein. There are some 1.5 million distinct CDR3 sequences in the sample; under 30% occur only once, and more than 6% lies in the top ten. The chain carries TRBV7-2 and TRBJ1-4; 9 bases are a match to TRBD1. The clonotype comes from a woman between 25 and 40 years old in good health. The sequencing input was blood. This CDR3 reads CASSLDRGYEKLFF. The DNA for the CDR3 is TGTGCCAGCAGCTTGGACAGGGGATATGAAAAACTGTTTTTT.